This TCR beta chain was sequenced for a study of cytomegalovirus exposure and HLA in healthy donors. As for the study in general: Of over 300 genotyped donors, approximately 80% clustered with self-reported Caucasian donors.

Study outcomes and limitations: Cytomegalovirus-associated status was assigned to about 160 TCR beta chains. Follow-up analysis later connected one missense variant in DCLRE1C with trimming of TCR beta V- and J-genes.

Details on this clone: What it recognizes is unknown.

The V gene's germline CDR1 is SEHNR and CDR2 FQNEAQ (reference sequence). CDR3 size: 14 residues. V dropped 3 bases and J dropped 6 bases, with 14 bases sitting between them. 60 Vbeta and 13 Jbeta primers were used in PCR. Generated by immunoSEQ multiplex PCR, the TCRdb table keeps only in-frame clones and is missing some. The sample consists of fewer than 130,000 clones, roughly 86% of them appearing once. The receptor was derived from a man aged 40-50 years in good health and CMV-seronegative. The chain carries TRBV7-9 and TRBJ1-2; perhaps TRBD1 as D (6 bases). Sample: PBMCs. For the CDR3, the DNA is TGTGCCAGCAGCTTCGTATCCACAGGGAATGGCTACACCTTC. Protein product: CASSFVSTGNGYTF.